Following are 30 T cell receptor beta chains from one sample sequenced in a study of T-cell memory formation after mild COVID-19. TCRdb reprocessed the 5' RACE reads via MiXCR and lists one record per CDR3 protein. The sample includes some 600,000 distinct CDR3 sequences, approximately 15% seen only once; the top ten take less than 10%. The sample was PBMCs or a T cell subset sorted from them (not recorded which). All receptors derive from an adult woman who had mild COVID-19 (a few samples of this study predate the infection). Cell type and time point are not known.

A note on this clonotype: One end of the junction is discordant with germline, which a read error may explain. The chain combines TRBV7-7 with TRBJ2-1, with TRBD2 matching 9 bases. Germline CDR1 is SSHAT and CDR2 is FNYEAQ (reference sequence). CDR3 length equals 16 residues. The CDR3: CASSQMTSGGRHEQFF. The CDR3 coding sequence is TGTGCTAGCAGCCAAATGACTAGCGGAGGCAGGCATGAGCAGTTCTTC. Full variable domain (missing parts from reference TRBV7-7 and TRBJ2-1): GAGVSQSPRYKVTKRGQDVTLRCDPISSHATLYWYQQALGQGPEFLTYFNYEAQPDKSGLPSDRFSAERPEGSISTLTIQRTEQRDSAMYRCASSQMTSGGRHEQFFGPGTRLTVL.

The V call is TRBV6-2 or TRBV6-3, the J call TRBJ2-6; TRBD1 is a possible D gene (6 bases). Trimming removed 6 bases at V and 1 base at J, with 16 bases between. The CDR3 sequence is 17 residues long. The germline V gene has CDR1 MNHEY and CDR2 SVGEGT. The CDR3 nucleotides read TGTGCCAGCAGGCCTTTCGGACAGCCATCTGGGGCCAACGTCCTGACTTTC. Translation: CASRPFGQPSGANVLTF.

The rearrangement uses TRBV2 and TRBJ1-5; D is unclear. This CDR3 comprises 12 residues. Trimming took 4 bases from V and 6 from J, leaving 7 bases between them. Germline values: CDR1 SNHLY, CDR2 FYNNEI. DNA for the CDR3: TGTGCCAGCAGTGGTGTGGGTCAGCCCCAGCATTTT. This encodes CASSGVGQPQHF.

This clonotype has only a few counts. The V and J genes are TRBV5-4 and TRBJ2-1; a possible D gene is TRBD1 (5 bases). Trimming took off 4 bases at V and 2 bases at J, with 13 bases between the two ends. This CDR3 is built from 15 residues. CDR1 SGHNT and CDR2 YYREEE come from the germline V gene (reference sequence). The CDR3 bases are TGTGCCAGCAGCAACCCCGACAGCGCCTACAATGAGCAGTTCTTC. Its protein product is CASSNPDSAYNEQFF. The whole variable domain, filled in from reference TRBV5-4 and TRBJ2-1, reads ETGVTQSPTHLIKTRGQQVTLRCSSQSGHNTVSWYQQALGQGPQFIFQYYREEENGRGNFPPRFSGLQFPNYSSELNVNALELDDSALYLCASSNPDSAYNEQFFGPGTRLTVL.

This clonotype was recorded a few times. This chain uses TRBV29-1 with TRBJ1-5; the match to TRBD1 covers 10 bases. Germline CDR1 reads SQVTM; CDR2 reads ANQGSEA. V lost 4 bases, J lost 0 bases, and 6 bases stayed unmatched. The CDR3 runs 16 residues. CDR3 protein: CSVGTGGENSNQPQHF. In DNA, the CDR3 is TGCAGCGTTGGGACAGGGGGAGAGAATAGCAATCAGCCCCAGCATTTT.

The chain joins TRBV12-3 or TRBV12-4 to TRBJ2-3; D perhaps matches TRBD1 (6 bases). The CDR3 runs 15 residues. V lost 6 bases and J lost 0, with 13 bases in between. The CDR3, as DNA: TGTGCCAGCAGAGGGACAAGAACTAGCACAGATACGCAGTATTTT. This encodes CASRGTRTSTDTQYF.

This clonotype came up many times. The chain is built from TRBV5-1 and TRBJ2-5; D call uncertain. The CDR3 covers 12 residues. CDR1 SGHRS and CDR2 YFSETQ come from the germline V gene. V was cut by 4 bases and J by 5 bases, with 9 bases left in between. The DNA for the CDR3 is TGCGCCAGCAGCCCTGGGTGGGAGACCCAGTACTTC. This encodes CASSPGWETQYF.

There are a few counts of this clonotype. The rearrangement uses TRBV7-8 and TRBJ1-4; TRBD1 might be the D (5 bases). The CDR3 covers 14 residues. CDR1 is SGHVS, CDR2 FQNEAQ, per germline. The germline V and J ends were trimmed by 3 bases and 8 bases, with 13 bases remaining between them. CDR3 DNA: TGTGCCAGCAGCTTGAAGGGGCGGTGGGAAAAACTGTTTTTT. Amino acid sequence: CASSLKGRWEKLFF.

This clonotype was seen a handful of times. V usage is TRBV12-3 or TRBV12-4 and J usage is TRBJ2-3, with 8 bases aligning to TRBD2. The CDR3 totals 16 residues. With V trimmed by 6 bases and J by 6 bases, 14 bases remained unmatched. CDR3 amino acids: CASSSSGSPLRDTQYF. In DNA, the CDR3 is TGTGCCAGCAGCTCCAGCGGGAGCCCCTTGCGGGATACGCAGTATTTT.

This clonotype was detected a few times. The V call is TRBV12-3 or TRBV12-4, the J call TRBJ2-3, with 7 bases fitting TRBD1. The CDR3 loop spans 16 amino acids. After removal of 5 bases from V and 2 bases from J, the junction contained 10 bases not matched to a gene. CDR3 in amino acids: CASSPGQRRLTDTQYF. The CDR3 DNA is TGTGCCAGCAGTCCGGGACAGCGAAGGCTCACAGATACGCAGTATTTT.

The chain employs TRBV18 and TRBJ2-4; 8 positions agree with TRBD2. Per the germline V gene, CDR1 is KGHSH and CDR2 is LQKENI. CDR3 length equals 16 residues. Losses at the gene ends were 2 bases for V and 1 base for J; bases not matched to a gene: 4. The CDR3 spells CASSPDSGGAKNIQYF. CDR3 bases: TGTGCCAGCTCACCAGATTCGGGAGGGGCCAAAAACATTCAGTACTTC.

The chain links TRBV6-1 to TRBJ1-5, with a weak D call TRBD1 (5 bases). V was shortened by 6 bases and J by 6 bases, with 15 bases between the two germline ends. Germline assignment: CDR1 MNHNS and CDR2 SASEGT. The CDR3 extends over 14 amino acids. The CDR3 loop is CASRNQGRAQPQHF. DNA for the CDR3: TGTGCCAGCAGGAACCAGGGAAGGGCTCAGCCCCAGCATTTT.

This chain connects TRBV6-6 to TRBJ2-3; the D is unclear. Germline V CDR1 and CDR2: MNHNY, SVGAGI (reference sequence). The CDR3 covers 15 residues. Trimming removed 5 bases from V and 1 base from J, with 13 bases in between. DNA for the CDR3: TGTGCCAGCAGTCCCCTGAGGTCCGGCACAGATACGCAGTATTTT. Translated, it gives CASSPLRSGTDTQYF.

The gene calls are TRBV5-1 and TRBJ2-1; the match to TRBD2 covers 11 bases. Germline lookup yields CDR1 SGHRS and CDR2 YFSETQ. The CDR3 is 14 residues long. V shed 1 base and J 8 bases; nucleotides not matched to a gene: 2. The CDR3, as DNA: TGCGCCAGCAGCTTGAGTAGCGGGAGGGATGAGCAGTTCTTC. Translated: CASSLSSGRDEQFF.

The chain recombines TRBV7-9 with TRBJ2-7; D not resolved. The germline V gene has CDR1 SEHNR and CDR2 FQNEAQ (reference sequence). The CDR3 has 12 amino acids. V shed 5 bases and J shed 2 bases, with 7 bases lying between them. The CDR3 bases are TGTGCCAGCAGCCCCCACCCCTACGAGCAGTACTTC. Protein: CASSPHPYEQYF.

This clonotype has just a few counts. The chain employs TRBV2 and TRBJ2-5; 7 positions match TRBD2. Per germline, CDR1 SNHLY and CDR2 FYNNEI. The length of the CDR3 is 17 residues. V gave up 1 base and J gave up 4 bases; unmatched junction bases: 12. This chain's CDR3 is CASSEVPGLVGGETQYF. Here the CDR3 DNA reads TGTGCCAGCAGTGAAGTCCCCGGACTAGTGGGTGGAGAGACCCAGTACTTC.

The chain employs TRBV7-9 and TRBJ2-2; 7 nucleotides line up with TRBD2. CDR1 and CDR2 from the germline V gene are SEHNR and FQNEAQ (reference sequence). V was pared by 4 bases and J by 0 bases, with 5 bases of the junction left unmatched. The CDR3 spans 16 residues. The CDR3 coding sequence is TGTGCCAGCAGCTCGGTAGCGGGCGCGAACACCGGGGAGCTGTTTTTT. Its translation: CASSSVAGANTGELFF.

This clonotype was observed a few times. V gene TRBV5-1 combines with J gene TRBJ2-5; 7 bases line up with TRBD1. CDR1 is SGHRS, CDR2 YFSETQ, per germline. V dropped 9 bases and J dropped 4; count of bases not matched to a gene: 12. This CDR3 spans 14 amino acids. CDR3 sequence reads: CATSVGGFRETQYF. CDR3 nucleotide sequence: TGCGCCACTTCAGTAGGGGGCTTTCGAGAGACCCAGTACTTC. Full variable domain (remainder filled in from reference TRBV5-1 and TRBJ2-5): KAGVTQTPRYLIKTRGQQVTLSCSPISGHRSVSWYQQTPGQGLQFLFEYFSETQRNKGNFPGRFSGRQFSNSRSEMNVSTLELGDSALYLCATSVGGFRETQYFGPGTRLLVL.

This clonotype was seen a few times. The chain uses TRBV7-3 and TRBJ1-1; TRBD1 might be the D (6 bases). The CDR3 spans 13 residues. The V gene lost 4 bases and the J gene lost 5 bases, with 11 bases spanning the gap. Germline values: CDR1 SGHTA, CDR2 FQGTGA. The CDR3 coding sequence is TGTGCCAGCAGCTCGGAGAGGGGGACTGAAGCTTTCTTT. It encodes CASSSERGTEAFF.

This chain joins TRBV25-1 and TRBJ1-4, with no clear D. V was cut by 4 bases and J by 0 bases, with 9 bases left in between. CDR1 MGHDK and CDR2 SYGVNS come from the germline V gene. This CDR3 comprises 15 residues. This chain's CDR3 is CASSGRPATNEKLFF. CDR3 DNA: TGTGCCAGCAGTGGGAGGCCGGCAACTAATGAAAAACTGTTTTTT.

The rearrangement links TRBV7-6 to TRBJ2-1; 7 positions match TRBD1. There are 17 residues in the CDR3. J lost 9 bases, V lost 5 bases, and 19 bases had no gene match. Per the germline V gene, CDR1 is SGHVS and CDR2 is FNYEAQ. CDR3 in amino acids: CASSTLFGEGASGEQFF. The DNA of the CDR3 is TGTGCCAGCAGCACCTTATTTGGCGAGGGGGCGTCGGGTGAGCAGTTCTTC.

This clonotype was counted a few times. The rearrangement joins TRBV5-1 to TRBJ2-5, with 7 bases identical to TRBD1. With 4 bases clipped from V and 5 bases from J, the junction kept 14 bases outside the gene matches. The length of the CDR3 is 16 residues. The germline V gene has CDR1 SGHRS and CDR2 YFSETQ. The chain's CDR3 is CASSPGQDWGGETQYF. DNA for the CDR3: TGCGCCAGCAGCCCCGGACAGGACTGGGGCGGCGAGACCCAGTACTTC.

This clonotype was seen repeatedly, ten times or more. The J gene is TRBJ2-5, the V gene TRBV7-2; weak D call: TRBD1 (5 bases). CDR3 size: 13 residues. Deletions cut 5 bases from V and 0 bases from J, with 7 bases between. Germline V gives CDR1 SGHTA, CDR2 FQGNSA. This CDR3 reads CASSRQYQETQYF. In nucleotides, the CDR3 is TGTGCCAGCAGCCGACAGTACCAAGAGACCCAGTACTTC.

Comments on this clonotype: One end of the junction is discordant with germline, which a read error may explain. The chain has TRBV5-1 and TRBJ2-7; TRBD1 matches at 9 bases. The CDR3 runs to 14 residues. CDR1 and CDR2 (germline): SGHRS, YFSETQ. In DNA form, the CDR3 reads TGCGCCACCAGCCCCGGGACAGGGCTCTACGAGCAGTACTTC. Its translation is CATSPGTGLYEQYF.

This clonotype appeared once. The rearrangement joins TRBV11-2 to TRBJ2-2; D remains unclear. The CDR3 sequence is 15 residues long. The V gene lost 1 base and the J gene lost 4 bases, with 10 bases spanning the gap. The germline CDR1 and CDR2 sequences are SGHAT and FQNNGV. The CDR3 coding sequence is TGTGCCAGCAGCTTAGGTCTCAGAACCACCGGGGAGCTGTTTTTT. The encoded protein is CASSLGLRTTGELFF.

The chain couples TRBV12-3 or TRBV12-4 to TRBJ2-1; D not resolved. V gave up 6 bases and J gave up 7 bases, with 10 bases separating them. The CDR3 consists of 12 residues. The CDR3 here is CASSPHRNEQFF. CDR3 bases: TGTGCCAGCAGCCCACACCGGAATGAGCAGTTCTTC.

This clonotype has a handful of counts. The chain has TRBV20-1 and TRBJ1-2; no reliable D call. CDR3 size: 13 residues. The V and J ends lost 3 bases and 4 bases respectively, with 12 bases between them. Germline V gives CDR1 DFQATT, CDR2 SNEGSKA (reference sequence). This chain's CDR3 is CSASGRNTYGYTF. The DNA for the CDR3 is TGCAGTGCTAGTGGGAGGAACACCTATGGCTACACCTTC.

This chain connects TRBV29-1 to TRBJ2-3, with 11 positions matching TRBD2. V lost 3 bases and J lost 7; bases outside the gene matches: 9. Germline assignment: CDR1 SQVTM and CDR2 ANQGSEA. The CDR3 has 15 amino acids. The CDR3 DNA follows: TGCAGCGTTGATGAAGTGGGGACTAGCGGCAATACGCAGTATTTT. Translating it yields CSVDEVGTSGNTQYF.

This rearrangement joins TRBV14 to TRBJ2-2; no clear D gene. Germline values: CDR1 SGHDN, CDR2 FVKESK. The CDR3 extends over 14 amino acids. Trimming removed 2 bases from V and 3 bases from J, with 7 bases in between. The CDR3 sequence: CASSQLAYTGELFF. For the CDR3, the DNA is TGTGCCAGCAGCCAATTGGCCTACACCGGGGAGCTGTTTTTT.

The chain is built from TRBV7-9 and TRBJ2-7; tentatively, D is TRBD2 (5 bases). The V and J ends lost 4 bases and 6 bases respectively, with 13 bases between them. The CDR3 runs 13 residues. Germline V CDR1 and CDR2: SEHNR, FQNEAQ (reference sequence). As DNA, the CDR3 is TGTGCCAGCAGCTCAAGGACGGGGTCCGAGCAGTACTTC. This sequence encodes CASSSRTGSEQYF.